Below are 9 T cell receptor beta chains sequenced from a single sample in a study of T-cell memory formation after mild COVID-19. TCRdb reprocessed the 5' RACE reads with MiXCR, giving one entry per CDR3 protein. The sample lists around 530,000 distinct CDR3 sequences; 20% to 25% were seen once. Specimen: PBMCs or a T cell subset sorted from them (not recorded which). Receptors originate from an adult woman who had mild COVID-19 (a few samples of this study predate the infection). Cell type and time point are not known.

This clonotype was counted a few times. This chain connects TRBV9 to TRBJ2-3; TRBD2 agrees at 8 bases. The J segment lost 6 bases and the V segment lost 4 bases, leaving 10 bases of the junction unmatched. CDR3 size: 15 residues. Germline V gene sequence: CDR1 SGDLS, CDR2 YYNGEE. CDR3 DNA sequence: TGTGCCAGCAGCTCTAGTGGAGCGGGAGTTGATACGCAGTATTTT. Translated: CASSSSGAGVDTQYF.

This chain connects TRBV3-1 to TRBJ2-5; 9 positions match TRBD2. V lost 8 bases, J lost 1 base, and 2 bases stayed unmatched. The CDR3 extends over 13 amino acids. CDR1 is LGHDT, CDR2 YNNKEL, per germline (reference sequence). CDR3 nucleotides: TGTGCCAGCGGGGGACTAGCCCAAGAGACCCAGTACTTC. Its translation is CASGGLAQETQYF.

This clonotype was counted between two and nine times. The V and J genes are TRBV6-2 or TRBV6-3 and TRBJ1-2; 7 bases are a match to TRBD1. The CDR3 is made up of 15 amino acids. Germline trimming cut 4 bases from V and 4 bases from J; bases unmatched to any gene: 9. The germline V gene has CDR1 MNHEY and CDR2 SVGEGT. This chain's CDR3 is CASSLSPGQTYGYTF. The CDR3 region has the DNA TGTGCCAGCAGTTTGAGCCCGGGACAGACCTATGGCTACACCTTC.

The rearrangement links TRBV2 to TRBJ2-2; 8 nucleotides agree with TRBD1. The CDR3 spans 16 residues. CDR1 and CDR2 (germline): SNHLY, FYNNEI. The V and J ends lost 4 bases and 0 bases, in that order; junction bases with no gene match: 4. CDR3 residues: CASSGDRPSNTGELFF. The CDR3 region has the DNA TGTGCCAGCAGTGGGGACAGGCCATCGAACACCGGGGAGCTGTTTTTT.

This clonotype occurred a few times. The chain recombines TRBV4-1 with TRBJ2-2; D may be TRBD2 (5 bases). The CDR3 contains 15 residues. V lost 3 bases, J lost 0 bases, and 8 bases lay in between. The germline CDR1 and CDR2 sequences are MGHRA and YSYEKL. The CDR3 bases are TGCGCCAGCAGCCACGCGGACTCGAACACCGGGGAGCTGTTTTTT. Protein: CASSHADSNTGELFF.

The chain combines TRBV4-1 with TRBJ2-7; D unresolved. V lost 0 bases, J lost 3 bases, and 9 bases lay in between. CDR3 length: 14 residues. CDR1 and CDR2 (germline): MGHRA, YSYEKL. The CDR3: CASSQEEGYYEQYF. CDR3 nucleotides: TGCGCCAGCAGCCAAGAAGAAGGGTACTACGAGCAGTACTTC.

CDR3 DNA sequence: TGTGCCAGTAGTATCGTTCCGCAGGGGGCCAGGGAGCTGTTTTTT. Its translation is CASSIVPQGARELFF. The chain carries TRBV19 and TRBJ2-2; 8 bases map to TRBD1. This CDR3 has 15 amino acids. V was clipped by 3 bases and J by 9 bases; unmatched bases: 9. Germline lookup yields CDR1 LNHDA and CDR2 SQIVND (reference sequence). The whole variable domain, filled in from reference TRBV19 and TRBJ2-2, reads DGGITQSPKYLFRKEGQNVTLSCEQNLNHDAMYWYRQDPGQGLRLIYYSQIVNDFQKGDIAEGYSVSREKKESFPLTVTSAQKNPTAFYLCASSIVPQGARELFFGEGSRLTVL.

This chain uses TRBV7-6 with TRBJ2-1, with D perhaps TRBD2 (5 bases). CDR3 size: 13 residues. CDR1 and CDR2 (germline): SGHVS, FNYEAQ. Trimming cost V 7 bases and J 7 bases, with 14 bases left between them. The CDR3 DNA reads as TGTGCCAGCACTATCTCGGGGTTTAATGAGCAGTTCTTC. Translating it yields CASTISGFNEQFF.

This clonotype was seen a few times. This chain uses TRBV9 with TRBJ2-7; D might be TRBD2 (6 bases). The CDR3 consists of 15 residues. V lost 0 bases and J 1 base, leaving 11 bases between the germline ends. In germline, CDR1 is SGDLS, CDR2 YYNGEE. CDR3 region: CASSVELGLSYEQYF. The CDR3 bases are TGTGCCAGCAGCGTAGAGTTGGGACTTTCCTACGAGCAGTACTTC.